These 2 T cell receptor beta chains originate from one sample sequenced in a study of T cell changes during pregnancy in multiple sclerosis. The protocol was immunoSEQ multiplex PCR, while the TCRdb copy is restricted to in-frame clones and leaves out a portion. The sample has 85,000 to 90,000 clones; around 94% are singletons. The material sequenced was peripheral blood, taken after pregnancy. The receptors stem from a female donor in good health, enrolled as a control in a pregnancy study.

This chain joins TRBV10-3 and TRBJ2-2; 8 bases align to TRBD2. Trimming cost V 0 bases and J 3 bases; bases outside gene matches: 15. This CDR3 is built from 20 residues. Germline V gene lookup returns CDR1 ENHRY and CDR2 SYGVKD. The CDR3 spells CAISESNDIVREDDTGELFF. The CDR3 DNA sequence: TGTGCCATCAGTGAGTCGAATGATATTGTGCGGGAGGATGACACCGGGGAGCTGTTTTTT.

The chain joins TRBV7-2 to TRBJ2-2; 8 nucleotides agree with TRBD2. Germline V gene lookup returns CDR1 SGHTA and CDR2 FQGNSA. The V and J ends lost 2 bases and 1 base, in that order; junction bases with no gene match: 3. This CDR3 has 16 amino acids. The CDR3, as DNA: TGTGCCAGCAGCTTACAGCTAGCGGGGAACACCGGGGAGCTGTTTTTT. This sequence encodes CASSLQLAGNTGELFF. The whole variable domain, remainder taken from reference TRBV7-2 and TRBJ2-2, is GAGVSQSPSNKVTEKGKDVELRCDPISGHTALYWYRQSLGQGLEFLIYFQGNSAPDKSGLPSDRFSAERTGGSVSTLTIQRTQQEDSAVYLCASSLQLAGNTGELFFGEGSRLTVL.